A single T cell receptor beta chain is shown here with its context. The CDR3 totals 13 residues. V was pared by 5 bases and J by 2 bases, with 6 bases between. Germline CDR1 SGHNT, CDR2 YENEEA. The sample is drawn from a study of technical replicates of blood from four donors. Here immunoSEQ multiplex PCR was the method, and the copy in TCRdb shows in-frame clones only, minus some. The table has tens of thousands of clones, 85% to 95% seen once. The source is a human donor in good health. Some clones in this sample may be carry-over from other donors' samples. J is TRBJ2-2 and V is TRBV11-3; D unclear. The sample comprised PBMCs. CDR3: CASSILNTGELFF. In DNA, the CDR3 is TGTGCCAGCAGCATCCTTAACACCGGGGAGCTGTTTTTT.